This T cell receptor (beta chain) was sequenced during a study of response to subunit inactivated influenza vaccine. A note on this clonotype: The antigen is not known.

Study-level points and caveats: Researchers suggested that each seasonal influenza vaccination recruits few new T cells.

The length of the CDR3 is 17 residues. The V gene end was trimmed by 6 bases and the J gene end by 1 base; junction bases not matched to a gene: 9. One entry per CDR3 protein, called by TCRdb with MiXCR from the RT-PCR reads. The profile shows under 200,000 distinct CDR3 sequences, about 10% of them singletons. The sample here was CD8+ T cells sorted from PBMCs, taken 23 to 25 months after vaccination. This sequence originates from a man aged 50-75 years who received an inactivated influenza vaccine. V and J are TRBV12-3 or TRBV12-4 and TRBJ2-3, with 11 bases that match TRBD2. For the CDR3, the DNA is TGTGCCAGCAGCCTCACACTAGCGGGGGTTGGCACAGATACGCAGTATTTT. Amino acid sequence: CASSLTLAGVGTDTQYF.